This T cell receptor (beta chain) was documented in a study of metastatic and nonmetastatic thyroid tumors (dated by TCRdb to about 2020). Study-wide context: The researchers compared repertoires between peripheral blood samples and tumor or nodule tissue samples from patients with malignant or benign thyroid disease. Study-wide conclusions, independent of this receptor: In both blood and tumor samples, TCR beta diversity was reported to be significantly higher in malignant tumors than in benign nodules.

Before undergoing thyroid surgery, none of the patients had been given any kind of treatment. Using T-cell receptor beta sequencing, the researchers looked back retrospectively at clinical samples from patients, gathered between about 2011 and 2019. Library construction relied on PCR. Sequencing instrument: Illumina HiSeq 4000. High-throughput sequencing was used to profile the CDR3 region of the TCR beta-chain in every patient. The paper's processing steps were these. CDR3 differences across clinicopathological groups were used to build a classifier for discriminating distant-metastatic papillary thyroid cancer patients. The Shannon index was used to measure repertoire diversity, and the Morisita-Horn index was used to measure how similar tumor and blood repertoires were. In TCRdb, the public reads were trimmed at Q25 with fastp and aligned with MiXCR, with productive beta chains retained. The V and J calls follow TCRdb's processing rather than the paper's. This sample has 20,000 to 25,000 clones in its table, and around a sixth of those were observed once. More than 35% of the sample is held by the ten biggest clonotypes.

This clone was detected many times. Its specific antigen is unknown. No quality values exist for individual bases; no much larger clone is one base distant. V is pared back by 4 bases and J by 0 bases, with 15 bases lying between the germline termini. Its CDR3 holds 15 amino acids, cysteine through phenylalanine. The read is trimmed to its CDR3 DNA, 45 bases read in frame from base 1. According to the germline V gene, CDR1 reads SQVTM and CDR2 reads ANQGSEA. The clonotype comes from a female donor with papillary thyroid cancer or a benign thyroid nodule (not recorded which). Some clones in this sample may be carry-over from other donors' samples. The chain is made from TRBV29-1 and TRBJ1-1; the D gene assignment is ambiguous. Sequenced: blood. CDR3 protein: CSVVGPSGMNTEAFF. The sequenced DNA is TGCAGCGTTGTAGGGCCGAGCGGCATGAACACTGAAGCTTTCTTT. The entire variable domain, with the stretches around the CDR3 drawn from the reference TRBV29-1 and TRBJ1-1 proteins, is SAVISQKPSRDICQRGTSLTIQCQVDSQVTMMFWYRQQPGQSLTLIATANQGSEATYESGFVIDKFPISRPNLTFSTLTVSNMSPEDSSIYLCSVVGPSGMNTEAFFGQGTRLTVV.